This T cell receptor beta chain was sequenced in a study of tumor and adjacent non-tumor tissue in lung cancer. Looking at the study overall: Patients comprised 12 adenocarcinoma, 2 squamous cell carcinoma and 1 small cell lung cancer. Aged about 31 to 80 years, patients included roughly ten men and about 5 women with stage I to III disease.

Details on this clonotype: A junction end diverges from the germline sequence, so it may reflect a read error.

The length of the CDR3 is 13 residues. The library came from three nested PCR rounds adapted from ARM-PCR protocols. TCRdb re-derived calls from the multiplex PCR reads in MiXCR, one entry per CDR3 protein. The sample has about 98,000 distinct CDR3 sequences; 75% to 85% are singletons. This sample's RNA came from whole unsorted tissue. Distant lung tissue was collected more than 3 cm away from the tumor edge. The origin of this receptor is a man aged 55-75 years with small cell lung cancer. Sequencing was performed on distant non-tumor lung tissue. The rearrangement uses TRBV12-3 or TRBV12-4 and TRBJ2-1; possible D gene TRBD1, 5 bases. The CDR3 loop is CATSFDSYNEQFF. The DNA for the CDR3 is TGTGCCACCAGTTTCGACAGTTACAATGAGCAGTTCTTC.